The rows below give T cell receptor beta chains drawn from one sample of a study of CD8 T cells in Susac syndrome. TCRdb called the immunoSEQ multiplex PCR reads again in MiXCR, with one record for every CDR3 protein. In the table there are approximately 190,000 distinct CDR3 sequences, more than 85% of which are singletons. The sequenced sample consisted of CD8+ T cells from PBMCs. All receptors derive from a human donor with Susac syndrome. The CDR3 runs from the conserved cysteine through the conserved F or W. Each record gives: D gene, clone size, V gene, J gene, CDR3 protein, CDR3 DNA. A D gene is named only where the DNA matches it firmly. A clone size is listed for some rows: how often the clone was seen (once, few, many), or a class if it is expanded.

.	.	TRBV29-1	TRBJ2-6	CSVDLGISGANVLTF	TGCAGCGTTGACCTCGGGATCTCTGGGGCCAACGTCCTGACTTTC
.	.	TRBV11-2	TRBJ1-4	CASSLIPGQGKLTNEKLFF	TGTGCCAGCAGCTTAATCCCAGGGCAGGGGAAGCTAACTAATGAAAAACTGTTTTTT
TRBD2	few	TRBV7-3	TRBJ2-1	CASSLAGAYNEQFF	TGTGCCAGCTCACTAGCGGGAGCCTACAATGAGCAGTTCTTC
.	.	TRBV3-1	TRBJ1-5	CASSQDGDMHQPQHF	TGTGCCAGCAGCCAAGACGGGGACATGCATCAGCCCCAGCATTTT
.	.	TRBV29-1	TRBJ1-3	CSVETVSSGNTIYF	TGCAGCGTGGAGACGGTTAGCTCTGGAAACACCATATATTTT
.	.	TRBV7-3	TRBJ1-2	CASSLFSGHPDGYTF	TGTGCCAGCAGCTTATTTTCGGGACACCCAGATGGCTACACCTTC
TRBD1	.	TRBV20-1	TRBJ1-6	CSAREQGSSYNSPLHF	TGCAGTGCTAGAGAACAGGGGAGCTCCTATAATTCACCCCTCCACTTT
TRBD1	.	TRBV11-2	TRBJ2-7	CASSLSGQGDFTYEQYF	TGTGCCAGCAGCCTCTCGGGACAGGGAGACTTTACCTACGAGCAGTACTTC
.	.	TRBV19	TRBJ2-2	CASSIDAGTGELFF	TGTGCCAGTAGTATCGATGCGGGCACCGGGGAGCTGTTTTTT
.	.	TRBV7-6	TRBJ2-7	CASSPRPTGYGSYEQYF	TGTGCCAGCAGCCCCCGCCCGACAGGTTACGGGTCCTACGAGCAGTACTTC
TRBD1	.	TRBV28	TRBJ2-3	CASVWTGADTQYF	TGTGCCAGCGTTTGGACAGGGGCAGATACGCAGTATTTT
.	.	TRBV7-3	TRBJ2-1	CASSSQGSANNEQFF	TGTGCCAGCAGCTCCCAAGGCAGTGCGAACAATGAGCAGTTCTTC
.	.	TRBV3-1	TRBJ2-3	CASSQDRELSTDTQYF	TGTGCCAGCAGCCAAGATCGGGAGTTGAGCACAGATACGCAGTATTTT
TRBD1	.	TRBV19	TRBJ1-2	CASRNRDRAYGYTF	TGTGCCAGTAGGAACCGGGACAGGGCCTATGGCTACACCTTC
.	.	TRBV12-3/TRBV12-4	TRBJ1-1	CASSPLRGNTEAFF	TGTGCCAGCAGTCCCCTCAGGGGAAACACTGAAGCTTTCTTT
.	.	TRBV5-6	TRBJ2-7	CASSLASAGAYEQYF	TGTGCCAGCAGCTTGGCGTCCGCAGGGGCGTACGAGCAGTACTTC
TRBD2	.	TRBV9	TRBJ2-1	CASSSSGVHNEQFF	TGTGCCAGCTCTTCGAGCGGGGTACACAATGAGCAGTTCTTC
.	.	TRBV20-1	TRBJ2-1	CSARVPEATEQFF	TGCAGTGCTAGAGTGCCGGAGGCGACTGAGCAGTTCTTC
.	.	TRBV6-5	TRBJ1-2	CASSYPPFLGYGYTF	TGTGCCAGCAGTTACCCCCCCTTTTTGGGCTATGGCTACACCTTC
.	.	TRBV12-3/TRBV12-4	TRBJ2-7	CASRGAGYDEQYF	TGTGCCAGCAGAGGGGCAGGGTACGACGAGCAGTACTTC
TRBD2	.	TRBV7-8	TRBJ2-5	CASSLARRLAVQETQYF	TGTGCCAGCAGCTTAGCGCGGAGACTAGCGGTACAAGAGACCCAGTACTTC
.	.	TRBV27	TRBJ2-5	CASTSGTEETQYF	TGTGCCAGCACGTCCGGGACCGAAGAGACCCAGTACTTC
.	once	TRBV5-1	TRBJ1-1	CASSPTGSNTEAFF	TGCGCCAGCAGCCCAACTGGATCGAACACTGAAGCTTTCTTT
.	.	TRBV20-1	TRBJ1-1	CSARFGAFF	TGCAGTGCTAGGTTCGGGGCTTTCTTT
.	.	TRBV5-6	TRBJ1-2	CASSYTGTPIYGYTF	TGTGCCAGCAGCTATACCGGGACACCAATCTATGGCTACACCTTC
TRBD1	.	TRBV12-3/TRBV12-4	TRBJ1-5	CASSATGAYQPQHF	TGTGCCAGCAGTGCAACAGGGGCCTATCAGCCCCAGCATTTT
.	.	TRBV4-1	TRBJ2-1	CASSGVQTYNEQFF	TGCGCCAGCAGCGGGGTTCAAACCTACAATGAGCAGTTCTTC
.	medium-sized	TRBV12-3/TRBV12-4	TRBJ2-7	CASSLGYEQYF	TGTGCCAGCAGCTTAGGTTACGAGCAGTACTTC
.	.	TRBV4-1	TRBJ1-5	CASSQVSDGIYQPQHF	TGCGCCAGCAGCCAAGTATCGGACGGAATTTATCAGCCCCAGCATTTT
TRBD2	.	TRBV2	TRBJ2-1	CASSVSLGLASSYNEQFF	TGTGCCAGCAGTGTATCCCTTGGACTAGCTAGCTCCTACAATGAGCAGTTCTTC
.	.	TRBV30	TRBJ2-1	CAGGGNEQFF	TGTGCAGGGGGTGGCAATGAGCAGTTCTTC
.	.	TRBV20-1	TRBJ2-3	CSARAYNQRGNTDTQYF	TGCAGTGCTAGAGCCTATAACCAACGGGGTAACACAGATACGCAGTATTTT
TRBD2	.	TRBV24-1	TRBJ2-5	CATSITSGIQETQYF	TGTGCCACCAGTATAACTAGCGGGATTCAAGAGACCCAGTACTTC